In its sample, the clone carrying this T cell receptor beta chain was seen many times. Its target is unknown. Reverse transcription of all isolated RNA meant that expressed TCRB transcripts were sequenced. Generated by immunoSEQ multiplex PCR, the TCRdb table keeps only in-frame clones and is missing some. The sample shows about 190,000 clones, roughly 8% of them seen only once. Germline CDR1 and CDR2: SQVTM and ANQGSEA. V lost 3 bases and J 0 bases, leaving 5 bases between the germline ends. This CDR3 region has 12 residues. This record comes from a study of beta chain features in type 1 diabetes. Isolation of CD4+ naive, central memory, regulatory and stem cell-like memory cells was achieved by sorting via CD45RO/CCR7/CD25/CD127/CD95/CD27. Whole-study findings and limits: When Type 1 diabetes patients were examined, their TCRB CDR3s proved moderately but significantly shorter in all four CD4+ subsets. In comparison with healthy donors, patients had naive, central memory and Treg TCRB repertoires that appeared more similar.

The sequencing sample was made of central memory CD4+ T cells from blood. The V and J genes are TRBV29-1 and TRBJ1-2; no firm D call. This sequence originates from a man aged 18 to 29 with type 1 diabetes. As DNA, the CDR3 is TGCAGCGTTGACAGTACTAACTATGGCTACACCTTC. Translated, it gives CSVDSTNYGYTF.